This T cell receptor beta chain appears in the sequencing data of a study of Graves' ophthalmopathy and Graves' hyperthyroidism. The study's findings and limits: Most expanded clonotypes in thyroid above 0.001 frequency also showed up in blood.

Deletions cut 11 bases from V and 5 bases from J, with 9 bases between. The CDR3 totals 11 residues. Germline V gives CDR1 ENHRY, CDR2 SYGVKD. RNA transcripts were the template, and TCR beta CDR3 regions were amplified from them. An initial RT-PCR round employing HTBI primers preceded a second-round multiplex PCR. TCRdb passed the multiplex PCR reads through MiXCR, listing each CDR3 protein once. The table records about 590,000 distinct CDR3 sequences, less than 40% of them present only once. This clonotype was counted many times. Its antigen is unidentified. This receptor was taken from an adult man with Graves' hyperthyroidism. The chain uses TRBV10-3 and TRBJ1-4; D call uncertain. Sequences were obtained from peripheral blood or thyroid tissue (not recorded which). CDR3 residues: CAGGSNEKLFF. Here the CDR3 DNA reads TGTGCCGGAGGGAGCAATGAAAAACTGTTTTTT.